This T cell receptor beta chain was captured in a study of shared clonotypes between healthy human individuals. Study-wide background: CD4 naive cells filled three plates per donor, CD4 memory three, CD8 naive two and CD8 memory one. Study-level findings and limits: When naive CD4 clonotypes were compared across a few donors, about 4.8% were shared. Among non-shared clonotypes, generation probabilities were lower than among those shared by all four donors.

Donors were healthy HIV-negative adults without recently reported acute infections or vaccinations. This CDR3 comprises 12 residues. Germline V gene lookup returns CDR1 SNHLY and CDR2 FYNNEI. Trimming took off 4 bases at V and 7 bases at J, with 10 bases between the two ends. Generated by immunoSEQ multiplex PCR, the TCRdb table keeps only in-frame clones and is missing some. The table has under 2.5 million clones, around 93% seen once. A word on this clone: Its antigen is not known.

The TCR sequence derives from a man younger than 35 in good health. Some clones in this sample may be carry-over from other donors' samples. The chain is built from TRBV2 and TRBJ1-1; D is uncertain. Sequences were obtained from naive CD4+ T cells from PBMCs. Subset denoted: CD45RA+ positively selected. CDR3 in DNA: TGTGCCAGCAGTGTGGCCTCTATTGAAGCTTTCTTT. It yields the protein CASSVASIEAFF.